This T cell receptor (beta chain) was sequenced for a study of T cell repertoires in cytomegalovirus infection. Using its own MiXCR run on the reads, TCRdb lists one record per CDR3 protein. In the table there are about 530,000 distinct CDR3 sequences, about 30% of which are singletons. Trimming took off 6 bases at V and 7 bases at J, with 18 bases between the two ends. There are 14 residues in the CDR3. This clonotype appeared a few times. The sequenced sample consisted of PBMCs. The receptor comes from a human donor in good health (CMV status not recorded). Some clones in this sample may be carry-over from other donors' samples. The V and J genes are TRBV12-3 or TRBV12-4 and TRBJ1-2; tentatively, D is TRBD1 (5 bases). CDR3 loop: CASRRRGRLSGYTF. The CDR3 DNA is TGTGCCAGCAGACGAAGGGGACGGCTCTCTGGCTACACCTTC.